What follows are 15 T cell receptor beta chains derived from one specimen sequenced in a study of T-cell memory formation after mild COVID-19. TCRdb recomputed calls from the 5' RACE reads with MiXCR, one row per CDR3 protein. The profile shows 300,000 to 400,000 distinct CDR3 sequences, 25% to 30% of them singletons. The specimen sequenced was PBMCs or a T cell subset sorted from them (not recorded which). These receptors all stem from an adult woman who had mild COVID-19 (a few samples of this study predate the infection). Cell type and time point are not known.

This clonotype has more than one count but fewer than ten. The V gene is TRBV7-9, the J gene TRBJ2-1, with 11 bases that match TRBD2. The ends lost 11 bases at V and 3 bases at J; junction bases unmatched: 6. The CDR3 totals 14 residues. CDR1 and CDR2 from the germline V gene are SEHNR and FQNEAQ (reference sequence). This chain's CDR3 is CASSGTSGYNEQFF. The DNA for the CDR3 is TGTGCCTCTTCCGGGACTAGCGGCTACAATGAGCAGTTCTTC.

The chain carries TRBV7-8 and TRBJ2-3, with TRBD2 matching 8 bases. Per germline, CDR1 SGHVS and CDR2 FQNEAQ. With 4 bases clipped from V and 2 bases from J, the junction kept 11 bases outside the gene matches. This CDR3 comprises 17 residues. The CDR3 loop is CASSSRAAGVYTDTQYF. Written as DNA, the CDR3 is TGTGCCAGCAGCTCAAGGGCAGCGGGGGTTTACACAGATACGCAGTATTTT. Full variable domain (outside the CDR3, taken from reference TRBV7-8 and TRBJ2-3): GAGVSQSPRYKVAKRGQDVALRCDPISGHVSLFWYQQALGQGPEFLTYFQNEAQLDKSGLPSDRFFAERPEGSVSTLKIQRTQQEDSAVYLCASSSRAAGVYTDTQYFGPGTRLTVL.

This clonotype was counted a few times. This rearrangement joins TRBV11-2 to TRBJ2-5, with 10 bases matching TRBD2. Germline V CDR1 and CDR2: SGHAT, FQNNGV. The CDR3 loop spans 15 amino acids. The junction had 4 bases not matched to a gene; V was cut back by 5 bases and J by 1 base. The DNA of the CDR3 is TGTGCCAGCAGCCAACTAGCGGGGAGCCAAGAGACCCAGTACTTC. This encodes CASSQLAGSQETQYF. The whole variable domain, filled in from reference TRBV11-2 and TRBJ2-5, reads EAGVAQSPRYKIIEKRQSVAFWCNPISGHATLYWYQQILGQGPKLLIQFQNNGVVDDSQLPKDRFSAERLKGVDSTLKIQPAKLEDSAVYLCASSQLAGSQETQYFGPGTRLLVL.

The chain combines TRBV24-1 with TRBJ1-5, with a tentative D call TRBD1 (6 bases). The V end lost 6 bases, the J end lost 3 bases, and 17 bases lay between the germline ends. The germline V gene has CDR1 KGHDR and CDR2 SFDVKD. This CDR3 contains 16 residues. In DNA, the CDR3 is TGTGCCACCAGTCCTCGAAGCGGGGGCATCAATCAGCCCCAGCATTTT. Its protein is CATSPRSGGINQPQHF.

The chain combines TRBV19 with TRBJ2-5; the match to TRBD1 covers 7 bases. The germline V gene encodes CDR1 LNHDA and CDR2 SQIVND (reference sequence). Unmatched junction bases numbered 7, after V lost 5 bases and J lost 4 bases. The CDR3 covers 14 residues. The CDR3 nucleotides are TGTGCCAGTAGTCAACTTACAGGGGTAGAGACCCAGTACTTC. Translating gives CASSQLTGVETQYF.

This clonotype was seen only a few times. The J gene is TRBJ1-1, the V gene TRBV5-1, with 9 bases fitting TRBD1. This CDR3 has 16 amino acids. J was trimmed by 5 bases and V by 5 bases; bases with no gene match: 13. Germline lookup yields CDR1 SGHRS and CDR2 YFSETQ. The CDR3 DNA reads TGCGCCAGCAGTCGCTCACCGGGGGACAGGGTGACTGAAGCTTTCTTT. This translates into CASSRSPGDRVTEAFF. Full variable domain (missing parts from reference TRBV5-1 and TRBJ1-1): KAGVTQTPRYLIKTRGQQVTLSCSPISGHRSVSWYQQTPGQGLQFLFEYFSETQRNKGNFPGRFSGRQFSNSRSEMNVSTLELGDSALYLCASSRSPGDRVTEAFFGQGTRLTVV.

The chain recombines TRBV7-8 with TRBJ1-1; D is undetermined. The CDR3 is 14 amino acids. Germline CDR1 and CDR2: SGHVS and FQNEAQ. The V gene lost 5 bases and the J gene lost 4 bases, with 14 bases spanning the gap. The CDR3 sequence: CASSPWEGSTEAFF. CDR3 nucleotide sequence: TGTGCCAGCAGCCCCTGGGAGGGCAGCACTGAAGCTTTCTTT.

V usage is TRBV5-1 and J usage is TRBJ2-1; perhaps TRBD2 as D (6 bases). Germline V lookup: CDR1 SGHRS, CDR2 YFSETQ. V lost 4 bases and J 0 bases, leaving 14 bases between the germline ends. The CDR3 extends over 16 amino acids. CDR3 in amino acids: CASSLTLASSYNEQFF. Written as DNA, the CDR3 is TGCGCCAGCAGCCTTACCCTAGCGAGCTCCTACAATGAGCAGTTCTTC.

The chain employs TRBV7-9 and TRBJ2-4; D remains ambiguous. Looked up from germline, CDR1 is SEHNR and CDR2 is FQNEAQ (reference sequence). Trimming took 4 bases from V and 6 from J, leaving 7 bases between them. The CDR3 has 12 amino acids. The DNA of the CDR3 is TGTGCCAGCAGCTCGTTTGTAAACATTCAGTACTTC. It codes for CASSSFVNIQYF. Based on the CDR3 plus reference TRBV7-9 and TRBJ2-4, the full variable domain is DTGVSQNPRHKITKRGQNVTFRCDPISEHNRLYWYRQTLGQGPEFLTYFQNEAQLEKSRLLSDRFSAERPKGSFSTLEIQRTEQGDSAMYLCASSSFVNIQYFGAGTRLSVL.

CDR3 coding DNA: TGTGCCAGTAGTAGAGTAGGGAAGAGGCAGCTCCATTTT. This encodes CASSRVGKRQLHF. The chain carries TRBV19 and TRBJ1-5; no reliable D call. V lost 4 bases and J lost 16, with 20 bases in between. Germline CDR1 and CDR2: LNHDA and SQIVND (reference sequence). This CDR3 region has 13 residues.

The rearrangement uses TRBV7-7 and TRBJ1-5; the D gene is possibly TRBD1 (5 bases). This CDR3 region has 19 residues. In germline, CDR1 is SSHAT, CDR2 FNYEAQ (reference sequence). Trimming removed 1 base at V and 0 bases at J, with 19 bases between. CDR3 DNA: TGTGCCAGCAGCTTAGTCTCCCGGTCCGGCAGGGATAGCAATCAGCCCCAGCATTTT. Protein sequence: CASSLVSRSGRDSNQPQHF.

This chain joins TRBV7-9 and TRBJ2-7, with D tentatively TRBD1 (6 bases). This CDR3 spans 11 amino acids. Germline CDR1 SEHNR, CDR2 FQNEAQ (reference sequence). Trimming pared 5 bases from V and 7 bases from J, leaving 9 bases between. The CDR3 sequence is CASSGGVEQYF. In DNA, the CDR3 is TGTGCCAGCAGCGGGGGCGTGGAGCAGTACTTC.

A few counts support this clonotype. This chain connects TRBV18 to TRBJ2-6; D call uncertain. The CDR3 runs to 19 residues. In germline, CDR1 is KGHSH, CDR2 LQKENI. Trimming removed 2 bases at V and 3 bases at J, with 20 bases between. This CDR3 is CASSPVVSAPVNGANVLTF. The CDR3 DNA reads TGTGCCAGCTCACCAGTGGTCAGTGCCCCAGTAAATGGGGCCAACGTCCTGACTTTC.

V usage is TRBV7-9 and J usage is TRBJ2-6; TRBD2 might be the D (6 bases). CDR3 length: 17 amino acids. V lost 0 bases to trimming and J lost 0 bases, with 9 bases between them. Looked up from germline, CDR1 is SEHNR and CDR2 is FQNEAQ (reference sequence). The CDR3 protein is CASSLAGGSSGANVLTF. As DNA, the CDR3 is TGTGCCAGCAGCTTAGCGGGAGGTTCCTCTGGGGCCAACGTCCTGACTTTC.

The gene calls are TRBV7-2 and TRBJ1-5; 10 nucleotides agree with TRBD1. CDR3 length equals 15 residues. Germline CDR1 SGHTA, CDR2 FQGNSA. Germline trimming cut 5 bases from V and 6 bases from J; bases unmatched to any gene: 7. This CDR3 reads CASSPAGTGVQPQHF. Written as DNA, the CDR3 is TGTGCCAGCAGCCCAGCCGGGACAGGGGTTCAGCCCCAGCATTTT.